Following are 2 T cell receptor beta chains from one sample sequenced in a study of cytomegalovirus exposure and HLA in healthy donors. It was with 60 Vbeta and 13 Jbeta primers that the PCR ran. Here immunoSEQ multiplex PCR was the method, and the copy in TCRdb shows in-frame clones only, minus some. The repertoire includes some 80,000 clones, under 80% of them detected once, and roughly 1.5% sits in the top ten. The sequencing sample was made of PBMCs. Receptors were obtained from a man between 40 and 49 years old in good health and CMV-seronegative.

The V gene is TRBV9, the J gene TRBJ2-3; the match to TRBD2 covers 10 bases. The CDR3 runs 16 residues. Germline CDR1 and CDR2: SGDLS and YYNGEE. V gave up 4 bases and J gave up 2 bases; unmatched junction bases: 7. CDR3 residues: CASSIGLAEFTDTQYF. The CDR3 bases are TGTGCCAGCAGCATAGGACTAGCGGAGTTCACAGATACGCAGTATTTT.

The gene calls are TRBV6-4 and TRBJ2-3; the D gene is possibly TRBD2 (5 bases). The germline V gene has CDR1 MRHNA and CDR2 SNTAGT. The CDR3 contains 15 residues. Deletions cut 8 bases from V and 0 bases from J, with 15 bases between. The DNA for the CDR3 is TGTGCCAGCCGAGAAAGCGGATTTAGCACAGATACGCAGTATTTT. This encodes CASRESGFSTDTQYF.